This TCR beta chain was retrieved from a study of T cell responses to AZD1222 COVID-19 vaccine (dated by TCRdb to the early 2020s). Background on the whole study: TCR sequencing was performed for 230 to 250 trial participants, of whom about 200 were given two doses of AZD1222 and approximately 25 were given two doses of MenACWY control vaccine. Enrollment into the trials was organized by age into subgroups of 18-55, 56-69 and 70-plus years, and those subgroups contained roughly 150, 30 and 60 TCR-sequenced participants, respectively.

This clone appeared a few times. The target of this receptor is not known. The input lacks base qualities; no much larger clone sits a single base away. The sample has other DNA sequences that encode this CDR3 too. The label giving this sample's time point can be read as: about 28 days (+/-7) after the second vaccine dose. AZD1222 recipients with second doses at about 4 weeks or about 12 weeks were pooled, because spike-specific TCR depth and breadth did not differ between schedules. Vaccinee samples were obtained from the UK trials COV001 and COV002, which included a single-blind randomized controlled phase 2/3 trial of AZD1222 (ChAdOx1 nCoV-19) in healthy adults. Trial participant PBMC samples were collected at day 0 and day 28 after the second dose for TCRbeta chain sequencing. From the cysteine through the phenylalanine, the CDR3 covers 16 amino acids. Only the CDR3 part of the read is kept: 48 bases, read in frame from the first base. The germline V gene supplies CDR1 MDHEN and CDR2 SYDVKM. Relative to germline, V is 4 bases shorter and J is 4 bases shorter, with 17 bases between their ends.

The CDR3 regions of human TCRbeta chains were analyzed by immunosequencing. As for the authors' bioinformatics: Repertoire TCRs were matched against a reference library of SARS-CoV-2-specific TCRs generated with the MIRA antigen-specificity platform. Breadth was defined as the fraction of unique TCRs that were SARS-CoV-2-associated, and depth was defined as the fraction of total T cells that were SARS-CoV-2-associated. Using the MIRA data, every spike-specific TCR was mapped to the spike region that the TCR reacted to and assigned to either a CD4 or a CD8 class. Log10-transformed breadth and depth values were compared by one-way ANOVA with Sidak's multiple comparisons tests. Entries here come from immuneACCESS through TCRdb and include only in-frame sequences with V and J called. Some clones fail to appear in such tables; in the studies checked, an unresolved V gene covers under half of the shortfall, and the cause of the remainder is unknown. From that table come the V and J calls and clone size; the DNA was used to work out D and trimming. Recorded for this sample are around 120,000 clones; over 85% of them occurred a single time. Jointly, the top ten make up 0.85% to 1.3% of the sample.

General findings and caveats noted by the study authors: In the small 56-69-year group, the increase in depth fell short of significance, most likely because of low power. Participants were mostly white British and included more females than males, and it was suggested by the authors that clonal diversity may have been underestimated. Because no samples from the day 14 peak response were available, repertoires could be characterized only after the peak T cell response. CD4 TCRs associated with the vaccine covered the entire spike protein, and the dominant responses were in regions 160-218 and 743-854. Epitopes outside the regions mutated in the B.1.351 and B.1.1.7 variants were reportedly recognized by nearly half of the unique spike-specific TCRs. Spike-specific TCR breadth and depth rose significantly after two AZD1222 doses compared with day 0 and with MenACWY recipients. Only five to seven AZD1222 recipients were SARS-CoV-2 seropositive at baseline, limiting conclusions about previously exposed vaccinees.

The starting material was peripheral blood, obtained 28 days after the second AZD1222 dose. This clonotype was obtained from an adult who received the AZD1222 COVID-19 vaccine. The chain is encoded by TRBV28 joined to TRBJ1-3; no confident D gene assignment can be made. Read as DNA, the sequence is TGTGCCAGCAGTTCCTCCTGGACGGCGGGAGGAAACACCATATATTTT. This translates into CASSSSWTAGGNTIYF.